Below are 27 T cell receptor beta chains sequenced from a single sample in a study of CD8 T cells in cerebrospinal fluid in Alzheimer's disease. From the 10x single-cell sequencing reads, TCRdb lists one entry per CDR3 protein and no DNA. The sample yields more than 850 distinct CDR3 sequences, of which the top ten take up 10% to 13%. The specimen sequenced was cerebrospinal fluid. These receptors originate from a human donor with mild cognitive impairment.

Measured by frequency, this clonotype is large. The chain carries TRBV20-1 and TRBJ1-3. The CDR3 length is 13 residues. Germline V gene sequence: CDR1 DFQATT, CDR2 SNEGSKA (reference sequence). Here the CDR3 reads CSARSEIGNTIYF.

In terms of frequency, this clonotype is medium-sized. The chain is built from TRBV12-3 or TRBV12-4 and TRBJ1-6. The CDR3 spans 12 residues. CDR3 sequence: CASSLGNSPLHF.

This clonotype ranks as medium-sized in terms of frequency. This rearrangement joins TRBV12-3 or TRBV12-4 to TRBJ1-4; TCRdb's D call, TRBD1, is unchecked because there is no DNA. The CDR3 totals 15 residues. The CDR3 protein is CASSFYRGTNEKLFF.

This clonotype is called medium-sized based on its frequency. This chain links TRBV9 with TRBJ1-4; as DNA is missing, the TRBD1 call by TCRdb cannot be tested. The CDR3 has 14 amino acids. Germline V lookup: CDR1 SGDLS, CDR2 YYNGEE. CDR3 amino acids: CASSSGPRNEKLFF.

By frequency, this clonotype is medium-sized. V usage is TRBV7-3 and J usage is TRBJ1-1. This CDR3 has 13 amino acids. Germline V gene sequence: CDR1 SGHTA, CDR2 FQGTGA. The CDR3 reads CASSLRPNTEAFF.

This clonotype is classed as medium-sized by frequency. The chain couples TRBV11-1 to TRBJ2-3; TCRdb outputs TRBD2, but without DNA this stays unchecked. Per the germline V gene, CDR1 is SGHAT and CDR2 is FQDESV (reference sequence). The CDR3 loop spans 19 amino acids. CDR3 region: CASSLRPGLGHSGTDTQYF.

This clonotype is called medium-sized (0.01 to 0.1%) based on its frequency. The chain carries TRBV6-2 or TRBV6-3 and TRBJ1-1; TCRdb's assignment of TRBD1 cannot be checked, as there is no DNA. CDR3 size: 15 residues. Germline V gene lookup returns CDR1 MNHEY and CDR2 SVGEGT. CDR3 in amino acids: CASTRPGGLNTEAFF.

In terms of frequency, this clonotype is medium-sized. This chain's CDR3 is CASSLARTGRIHTQYF. V and J are TRBV7-2 and TRBJ2-3; TCRdb's D call of TRBD1 is untestable without DNA. This CDR3 has 16 residues. Germline-derived CDR1 and CDR2 are SGHTA and FQGNSA.

Frequency places this clonotype as large. The genes are TRBV7-3 and TRBJ2-5; TCRdb names TRBD1, which stays unverified in the absence of DNA. The CDR3 sequence is 15 residues long. Germline values: CDR1 SGHTA, CDR2 FQGTGA. The CDR3 sequence: CASSLGQVQQETQYF.

This clonotype is identified as medium-sized from frequency. V gene TRBV29-1 combines with J gene TRBJ1-1; TCRdb proposes TRBD1, but this gene call is untestable without DNA. This CDR3 has 12 residues. The germline V gene has CDR1 SQVTM and CDR2 ANQGSEA. Here the CDR3 reads CSASTSGSEAFF.

Frequency places this clonotype as large. The V gene is TRBV28, the J gene TRBJ2-4; the D gene TCRdb calls, TRBD2, cannot be checked with no DNA. CDR3 size: 16 residues. The germline CDR1 and CDR2 sequences are MDHEN and SYDVKM. The chain's CDR3 is CASSTSGGAGLDIQYF. The whole variable domain, filled in from reference TRBV28 and TRBJ2-4, reads DVKVTQSSRYLVKRTGEKVFLECVQDMDHENMFWYRQDPGLGLRLIYFSYDVKMKEKGDIPEGYSVSREKKERFSLILESASTNQTSMYLCASSTSGGAGLDIQYFGAGTRLSVL.

In terms of frequency, this clonotype is medium-sized. The genes are TRBV7-9 and TRBJ1-1; TCRdb picks TRBD1, but there is no DNA to check that call. The CDR3 has 14 amino acids. Germline V CDR1 and CDR2: SEHNR, FQNEAQ (reference sequence). The CDR3 loop reads CASSLNRVNTEAFF.

According to its frequency, this clonotype is large. The CDR3 reads CASSLLAGGQGDTQYF. The V and J genes are TRBV7-2 and TRBJ2-3; the TRBD2 assignment by TCRdb is unverifiable without DNA. This CDR3 has 16 residues. Germline CDR1 and CDR2: SGHTA and FQGNSA.

This clonotype shows up as large by frequency. The V and J genes are TRBV7-2 and TRBJ2-7. Germline values: CDR1 SGHTA, CDR2 FQGNSA. This CDR3 region has 14 residues. CDR3 residues: CASSSFRSSYEQYF. Looking up the rest from reference TRBV7-2 and TRBJ2-7 gives the full variable domain: GAGVSQSPSNKVTEKGKDVELRCDPISGHTALYWYRQSLGQGLEFLIYFQGNSAPDKSGLPSDRFSAERTGGSVSTLTIQRTQQEDSAVYLCASSSFRSSYEQYFGPGTRLTVT.

Considering frequency, this clonotype is medium-sized. This rearrangement joins TRBV19 to TRBJ2-1; with no DNA, the TCRdb D assignment of TRBD1 cannot be verified. Per germline, CDR1 LNHDA and CDR2 SQIVND (reference sequence). CDR3 length: 13 amino acids. CDR3 sequence reads: CASTTLGGGEQFF.

This chain joins TRBV11-3 and TRBJ2-1; TCRdb names TRBD1, which stays unverified in the absence of DNA. This CDR3 has 15 residues. The V gene's germline CDR1 is SGHNT and CDR2 YENEEA. The CDR3 region is CASSRGGTGKGEQFF.

By frequency, this clonotype is medium-sized. V gene TRBV3-1 combines with J gene TRBJ2-1; TCRdb outputs TRBD1, but without DNA this stays unchecked. From germline, CDR1 is LGHDT and CDR2 YNNKEL (reference sequence). This CDR3 has 14 residues. CDR3 protein: CASSNTGDGNEQFF.

According to its frequency, this clonotype is medium-sized. V is TRBV7-9 and J is TRBJ2-3; TCRdb's D call, TRBD1, is unchecked because there is no DNA. The CDR3 loop spans 14 amino acids. In germline, CDR1 is SEHNR, CDR2 FQNEAQ (reference sequence). This CDR3 is CASSSSTGTDTQYF.

This clonotype is deemed large by its frequency. The chain links TRBV5-1 to TRBJ2-1. Germline values: CDR1 SGHRS, CDR2 YFSETQ. This CDR3 is built from 14 residues. The CDR3 loop is CASSLLGPYNEQFF.

Measured by frequency, this clonotype is large. This chain uses TRBV20-1 with TRBJ1-1. Germline CDR1 reads DFQATT; CDR2 reads SNEGSKA (reference sequence). CDR3 length: 14 amino acids. The CDR3 sequence is CSARPGGVVTEAFF.

This clonotype is called large based on its frequency. This chain joins TRBV5-1 and TRBJ2-2; TCRdb indicates TRBD2, and absent DNA this call remains unverified. From germline, CDR1 is SGHRS and CDR2 YFSETQ. The CDR3 loop spans 13 amino acids. The CDR3 is CASSPVSGGATVF. The full variable domain, rest sourced from reference TRBV5-1 and TRBJ2-2, is KAGVTQTPRYLIKTRGQQVTLSCSPISGHRSVSWYQQTPGQGLQFLFEYFSETQRNKGNFPGRFSGRQFSNSRSEMNVSTLELGDSALYLCASSPVSGGATVFGEGSRLTVL.

This clonotype is labeled medium-sized (0.01 to 0.1%) based on frequency. The chain employs TRBV7-7 and TRBJ2-1; absent DNA, TCRdb's TRBD2 call cannot be checked. The CDR3 is made up of 15 amino acids. In germline, CDR1 is SSHAT, CDR2 FNYEAQ (reference sequence). CDR3 sequence reads: CASSKSGANYNEQFF.

Measured by frequency, this clonotype is medium-sized. V gene TRBV2 combines with J gene TRBJ2-2; TCRdb reports TRBD1, a call that lacks DNA to check it against. CDR1 and CDR2 from the germline V gene are SNHLY and FYNNEI. CDR3 length equals 15 residues. This CDR3 is CASSSEVPLTGELFF.

This clonotype is labeled large based on frequency. The V and J genes are TRBV7-3 and TRBJ2-5; there is no DNA to check the TCRdb D call of TRBD1. This CDR3 contains 15 residues. CDR1 is SGHTA and CDR2 is FQGTGA in the germline V gene. The CDR3 here is CASSLTGGWSETQYF.

In terms of frequency, this clonotype is large. CDR3 residues: CASSLAPGAGTDTQYF. The chain uses TRBV5-1 and TRBJ2-3; TCRdb's D gene call, TRBD1, goes unchecked for lack of DNA. The germline gives CDR1 SGHRS, CDR2 YFSETQ. The CDR3 is 16 residues long.

In terms of frequency, this clonotype is medium-sized. V and J are TRBV4-2 and TRBJ2-4; the D gene TCRdb calls, TRBD1, cannot be checked with no DNA. The CDR3 spans 18 residues. CDR1 is LGHNA and CDR2 is YNFKEQ in the germline V gene. The CDR3 protein is CASSQDGRVMLAKNIQYF.

Frequency places this clonotype as large (0.1 to 1%). The chain joins TRBV21-1 to TRBJ1-6. TRBV21-1 is termed a pseudogene. CDR3 length equals 17 residues. The CDR3 is CASSKARSRTGNSPLHF.